Below are 27 T cell receptor beta chains sequenced from a single sample in a study of blood T cells in healthy people across ages (dated by TCRdb to 2015 to 2017). The library was made by 5' RACE. TCRdb lists the instrument as Illumina HiSeq 2500. A second PCR of roughly 6 to 11 cycles was run with a J-beta primer mix and a sample-barcoded 5' primer. Starting from the raw public reads, TCRdb applied fastp trimming at Q25, assembled clones with MiXCR and retained in-frame beta chains. Each entry merges the rows of one CDR3 protein and shows their most common DNA and genes. The sample data list 1.5 million to 2 million distinct CDR3 sequences, and 25% to 30% of these were observed just once. Less than 9.5% of the sample comes from the top ten. The source material was blood. Every receptor here comes from a woman aged 30 to 39 in good health.

This clonotype came up a few times. The CDR3, as DNA: TGCGCCAGCAGCCAAGGGCAGGGGGGTTCACCCCTCCACTTT. Translation gives CASSQGQGGSPLHF. The V and J genes are TRBV4-1 and TRBJ1-6, with 7 bases aligning to TRBD1. The ends lost 1 base at V and 9 bases at J; junction bases unmatched: 3. The CDR3 has 14 amino acids. The V gene's germline CDR1 is MGHRA and CDR2 YSYEKL.

This CDR3 reads CASSLQPGGEAFF. CDR3 bases: TGTGCCAGCAGTTTACAACCGGGAGGCGAAGCTTTCTTT. The genes are TRBV12-3 or TRBV12-4 and TRBJ1-1; D not resolved. The CDR3 spans 13 residues. V lost 2 bases, J lost 8 bases, and 12 bases lay in between.

This clonotype was recorded a few times. J is TRBJ2-7 and V is TRBV6-1; 7 bases fit TRBD1. The germline V gene has CDR1 MNHNS and CDR2 SASEGT. The V and J ends lost 7 bases and 0 bases, in that order; junction bases with no gene match: 9. CDR3 length: 15 amino acids. Here the CDR3 DNA reads TGTGCCAGCAATCCCCAGACAGGGTACTCCTACGAGCAGTACTTC. This encodes CASNPQTGYSYEQYF.

The rearrangement links TRBV25-1 to TRBJ2-3; D is uncertain. This CDR3 contains 15 residues. With 5 bases removed from V and 5 bases from J, the gap between germline ends came to 17 bases. Per the germline V gene, CDR1 is MGHDK and CDR2 is SYGVNS. Here the CDR3 reads CASSLDSRAGDTQYF. CDR3 nucleotides: TGTGCCAGCAGTCTCGATAGTCGGGCAGGAGATACGCAGTATTTT.

The chain joins TRBV20-1 to TRBJ2-1; D may be TRBD2 (6 bases). This CDR3 spans 13 amino acids. Germline V gives CDR1 DFQATT, CDR2 SNEGSKA (reference sequence). The V end was cut by 2 bases, the J end by 7 bases, with 12 bases between. The chain's CDR3 is CSARSPAGNEQFF. The CDR3 bases are TGCAGTGCTAGAAGCCCCGCGGGGAATGAGCAGTTCTTC.

This clonotype was seen a few times. The chain links TRBV3-1 to TRBJ2-7, with TRBD2 matching 12 bases. The end of the DNA is better explained by TRBJ2-5, so the J call may be wrong. Germline CDR1 LGHDT, CDR2 YNNKEL (reference sequence). The CDR3 is 16 residues long. As DNA, the CDR3 is TGTGCCAGCAACCTTTTGACTAGCGGGAGCACTGAGACCCAGTACTTC. As protein: CASNLLTSGSTETQYF.

The chain couples TRBV5-5 to TRBJ2-5; D unresolved. The CDR3 runs to 13 residues. Germline V gene lookup returns CDR1 SGHKS and CDR2 YYEKEE (reference sequence). Trimming pared 2 bases from V and 4 bases from J, leaving 9 bases between. The CDR3: CASSFHVRETQYF. CDR3 coding DNA: TGTGCCAGCAGCTTCCACGTAAGAGAGACCCAGTACTTC.

This clonotype was picked up a small number of times. DNA for the CDR3: TGCAGTGCTAGAGATAGTGCGGTTCCTGGCAATGAGCAGTTCTTC. The encoded protein is CSARDSAVPGNEQFF. This chain connects TRBV20-1 to TRBJ2-1; D unresolved. Trimming removed 0 bases at V and 6 bases at J, with 15 bases between. The CDR3 runs to 15 residues. Germline V gene data show CDR1 as DFQATT and CDR2 as SNEGSKA (reference sequence).

The genes are TRBV4-1 and TRBJ1-2; 8 bases are a match to TRBD1. The germline CDR1 and CDR2 sequences are MGHRA and YSYEKL. V trimming: 3 bases; J trimming: 8 bases; junction bases outside the gene matches: 11. The CDR3 loop spans 15 amino acids. The CDR3 bases are TGCGCCAGCAGCCATAAGATGCAGGGGGCACGGGGCTACACCTTC. The encoded protein is CASSHKMQGARGYTF.

In the case of this clonotype: A single base separates this from a much larger clone, so it may be a read error. The chain is built from TRBV5-5 and TRBJ1-2; D not resolved. Germline loops: CDR1 SGHKS, CDR2 YYEKEE (reference sequence). The CDR3 covers 16 residues. The V end lost 3 bases, the J end lost 6 bases, and 21 bases lay between the germline ends. The CDR3 sequence is CASSSEGAATGHGYTF. The CDR3 DNA reads as TGTGCCAGCAGCTCGGAGGGCGCGGCCACGGGCCATGGCTACACCTTC. The entire variable domain, with the rest obtained from reference TRBV5-5 and TRBJ1-2, is as follows: DAGVTQSPTHLIKTRGQQVTLRCSPISGHKSVSWYQQVLGQGPQFIFQYYEKEERGRGNFPDRFSARQFPNYSSELNVNALLLGDSALYLCASSSEGAATGHGYTFGSGTRLTVV.

The chain recombines TRBV6-2 or TRBV6-3 with TRBJ1-5; 7 bases line up with TRBD1. The junction had 6 bases not matched to a gene; V was cut back by 2 bases and J by 5 bases. The CDR3 has 15 amino acids. CDR1 is MNHEY, CDR2 SVGEGT, per germline. In DNA, the CDR3 is TGTGCCAGCAGTTACAGCCAGGGGGTAGATCAGCCCCAGCATTTT. Amino acid sequence: CASSYSQGVDQPQHF.

In this sample, this clonotype turned up a few times. DNA of the CDR3: TGTGCCAGCAGCCGGCGGGGGGCCCACGGGGCCAACGTCCTGACTTTC. It codes for CASSRRGAHGANVLTF. The chain uses TRBV11-2 and TRBJ2-6; 8 positions agree with TRBD2. This CDR3 contains 16 residues. With 5 bases clipped from V and 4 bases from J, the junction kept 7 bases outside the gene matches. CDR1 and CDR2 from the germline V gene are SGHAT and FQNNGV.

The gene calls are TRBV9 and TRBJ2-1; 7 bases fit TRBD1. This CDR3 has 16 amino acids. Per germline, CDR1 SGDLS and CDR2 YYNGEE. With 4 bases clipped from V and 5 bases from J, the junction kept 12 bases outside the gene matches. The CDR3 here is CASSPYPGTEDNEQFF. CDR3 nucleotides: TGTGCCAGCAGCCCGTACCCCGGGACAGAAGACAATGAGCAGTTCTTC.

This clonotype was seen repeatedly, ten times or more. The CDR3 DNA follows: TGTGCCAGCAGGAGCCCCTCCCCTGAGCAGTACTTC. It is translated as CASRSPSPEQYF. The chain employs TRBV6-1 and TRBJ2-7; D not resolved. V lost 6 bases and J 7 bases, leaving 13 bases between the germline ends. The CDR3 consists of 12 residues. Germline V lookup: CDR1 MNHNS, CDR2 SASEGT.

This clonotype occurred many times. The chain employs TRBV3-1 and TRBJ2-6, with 12 bases fitting TRBD2. The CDR3 has 17 residues. Germline CDR1 LGHDT, CDR2 YNNKEL (reference sequence). Trimming took 4 bases from V and 1 from J; bases not matched to a gene: 2. The DNA of the CDR3 is TGTGCCAGCAGCCCCGGACTAGCGGGGTCTGGGGCCAACGTCCTGACTTTC. As protein: CASSPGLAGSGANVLTF.

This clonotype has at least ten counts. This rearrangement joins TRBV14 to TRBJ2-1, with D perhaps TRBD2 (5 bases). Trimming cost V 0 bases and J 0 bases, with 9 bases left between them. This CDR3 has 16 amino acids. From germline, CDR1 is SGHDN and CDR2 FVKESK. This CDR3 is CASSQDEADSYNEQFF. The CDR3 DNA sequence: TGTGCCAGCAGCCAAGATGAAGCGGACTCCTACAATGAGCAGTTCTTC.

Points on this clonotype: It may be a read error: a sequence one base away is much more abundant. V gene TRBV12-3 or TRBV12-4 combines with J gene TRBJ1-2, with a weak D call TRBD1 (6 bases). CDR3 size: 15 residues. The CDR3 loop is CASSSLQGWSGGNTF. For the CDR3, the DNA is TGTGCCAGCAGTTCATTACAGGGTTGGAGTGGTGGCAACACCTTC.

The rearrangement joins TRBV7-6 to TRBJ2-1; the D is unclear. Per germline, CDR1 SGHVS and CDR2 FNYEAQ. The ends were cut back, 5 bases at V and 13 bases at J, with 15 bases in the middle. CDR3 length: 12 amino acids. In DNA form, the CDR3 reads TGTGCCAGCAGCGGCGACGCCGAGACCCAGTTCTTC. It is translated as CASSGDAETQFF.

Turning to this clonotype: The conserved phenylalanine or tryptophan is not found at the CDR3 terminus, so this likely reflects a read error. The chain carries TRBV4-1 and TRBJ2-1; the match to TRBD2 covers 11 bases. CDR1 MGHRA and CDR2 YSYEKL come from the germline V gene. J was trimmed by 9 bases and V by 3 bases; bases with no gene match: 7. The CDR3 is 15 residues long. The CDR3 spells CASSHSTSGTAEQFV. CDR3 coding DNA: TGCGCCAGCAGCCATTCGACTAGCGGGACCGCTGAGCAGTTCGTC.

The chain uses TRBV2 and TRBJ1-6; D is perhaps TRBD1 (6 bases). In germline, CDR1 is SNHLY, CDR2 FYNNEI. V gave up 7 bases and J gave up 5 bases, with 12 bases separating them. The CDR3 totals 14 residues. The CDR3 nucleotides are TGTGCCAGCAAGAGGACAGCAAATAATTCACCCCTCCACTTT. Translation gives CASKRTANNSPLHF.

Remarks on this clonotype: Being one base from a much bigger clone, this may be a read error. Written as DNA, the CDR3 is TGCAGCGCCTCGATCGGACAGGCAAAGAACTTC. Translation: CSASIGQAKNF. The chain is built from TRBV29-1 and TRBJ2-7; 7 bases fit TRBD1. Germline loops: CDR1 SQVTM, CDR2 ANQGSEA. The CDR3 covers 11 residues.

V is TRBV29-1 and J is TRBJ2-7; D might be TRBD2 (5 bases). The V gene lost 4 bases and the J gene lost 6 bases, with 10 bases spanning the gap. The germline CDR1 and CDR2 sequences are SQVTM and ANQGSEA. The length of the CDR3 is 11 residues. The CDR3 protein is CSVVGGSEQYF. CDR3 nucleotide sequence: TGCAGCGTTGTTGGCGGGTCCGAGCAGTACTTC.

Many counts were recorded for this clonotype. This chain joins TRBV9 and TRBJ2-1; D ambiguous. Trimming took off 3 bases at V and 10 bases at J, with 11 bases between the two ends. The CDR3 is 12 amino acids. The germline V gene encodes CDR1 SGDLS and CDR2 YYNGEE. In DNA, the CDR3 is TGTGCCAGCAGCGCGTGGTCGTCCGAGCAGTTCTTC. Translation: CASSAWSSEQFF.

V usage is TRBV12-3 or TRBV12-4 and J usage is TRBJ2-1, with D perhaps matching TRBD2 (7 bases). This CDR3 spans 16 amino acids. V shed 5 bases and J shed 4 bases, with 18 bases lying between them. The CDR3: CASSHQRGASYNEQFF. The CDR3 DNA reads TGTGCCAGCAGTCATCAACGGGGGGCCAGTTACAATGAGCAGTTCTTC.

This chain uses TRBV11-2 with TRBJ2-3; TRBD2 aligns across 9 bases. The V gene end was trimmed by 2 bases and the J gene end by 4 bases; junction bases not matched to a gene: 19. CDR3 length: 20 residues. Germline values: CDR1 SGHAT, CDR2 FQNNGV. The CDR3, as DNA: TGTGCCAGCAGCTTAACCTCCCCGGTGGGTAGCGGGAGCCTCGCAGATACGCAGTATTTT. Residues: CASSLTSPVGSGSLADTQYF.

This clonotype has only a few counts. V is TRBV27 and J is TRBJ1-6; 7 bases match TRBD1. In germline, CDR1 is MNHEY, CDR2 SMNVEV (reference sequence). This CDR3 has 16 amino acids. The V and J ends lost 6 bases and 0 bases, in that order; junction bases with no gene match: 5. The CDR3: CASRPGGSSYNSPLHF. CDR3 DNA sequence: TGTGCCAGCAGACCAGGGGGTTCCTCCTATAATTCACCCCTCCACTTT.

This clonotype was seen just once. The chain uses TRBV6-2 or TRBV6-3 and TRBJ2-7; 8 nucleotides agree with TRBD1. CDR1 MNHEY and CDR2 SVGEGT come from the germline V gene. Trimming took 5 bases from V and 8 from J; bases not matched to a gene: 14. CDR3 size: 15 residues. The CDR3 sequence: CASSQPGQAACKQYF. The CDR3 DNA reads TGTGCCAGCAGTCAGCCGGGACAGGCGGCCTGCAAGCAGTACTTC.